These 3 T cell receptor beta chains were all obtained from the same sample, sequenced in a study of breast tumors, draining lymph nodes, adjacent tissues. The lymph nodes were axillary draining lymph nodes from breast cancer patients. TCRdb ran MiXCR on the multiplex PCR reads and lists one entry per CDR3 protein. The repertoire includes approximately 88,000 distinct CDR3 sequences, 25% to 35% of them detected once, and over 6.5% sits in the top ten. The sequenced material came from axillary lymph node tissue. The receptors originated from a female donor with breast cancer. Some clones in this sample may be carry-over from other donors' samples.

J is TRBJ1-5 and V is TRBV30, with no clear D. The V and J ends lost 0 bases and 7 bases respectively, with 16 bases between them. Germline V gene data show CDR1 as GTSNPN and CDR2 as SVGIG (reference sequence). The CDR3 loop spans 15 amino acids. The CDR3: CAWSVLGGSEQPQHF. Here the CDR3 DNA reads TGTGCCTGGAGTGTACTTGGAGGGAGCGAGCAGCCCCAGCATTTT.

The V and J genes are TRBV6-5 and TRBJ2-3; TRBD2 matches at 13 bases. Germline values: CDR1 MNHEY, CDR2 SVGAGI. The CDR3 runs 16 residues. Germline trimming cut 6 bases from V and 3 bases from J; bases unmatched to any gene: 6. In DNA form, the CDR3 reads TGTGCCAGCAGGGCTCGGACTAGCGGGAGTACAGATACGCAGTATTTT. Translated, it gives CASRARTSGSTDTQYF.

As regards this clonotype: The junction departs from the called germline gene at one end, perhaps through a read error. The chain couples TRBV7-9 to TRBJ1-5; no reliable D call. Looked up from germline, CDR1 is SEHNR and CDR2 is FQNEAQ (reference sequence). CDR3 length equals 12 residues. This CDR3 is CAGSFTNQPQHF. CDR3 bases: TGTGCCGGCAGCTTTACCAACCAGCCCCAGCATTTT. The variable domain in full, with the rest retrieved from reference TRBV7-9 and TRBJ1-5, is DTGVSQNPRHKITKRGQNVTFRCDPISEHNRLYWYRQTLGQGPEFLTYFQNEAQLEKSRLLSDRFSAERPKGSFSTLEIQRTEQGDSAMYLCAGSFTNQPQHFGDGTRLSIL.